Sequencing of this T cell receptor beta chain was carried out in a study of blood T cell repertoires in COVID-19. This CDR3 is built from 18 residues. Germline-derived CDR1 and CDR2 are SGHRS and YFSETQ. After removal of 8 bases from V and 2 bases from J, the junction contained 12 bases not matched to a gene. TCRdb keeps only in-frame clones here, not all; method: immunoSEQ multiplex PCR. The table lists 250,000 to 300,000 clones, more than 75% of them singletons. The V and J genes are TRBV5-1 and TRBJ2-1, with 14 bases lining up with TRBD2. The sequencing sample was made of PBMCs or T cells enriched from blood (not recorded which). This sequence was found in a woman aged 60-75 years in a cohort exposed to, infected with or recovered from COVID-19 (not recorded which). Written as DNA, the CDR3 is TGCGCCAGAGACAGGGCCCCGGGACTAGCGGGAGCCTACAATGAGCAGTTCTTC. It yields the protein CARDRAPGLAGAYNEQFF.